These T cell receptor beta chains were read from a single sample in a study of T cell changes during pregnancy in multiple sclerosis. Assay: immunoSEQ multiplex PCR; the TCRdb copy retains only in-frame clones and omits some. The sample records 65,000 to 70,000 clones, almost 95% being singletons. Source: peripheral blood, taken in the third trimester of pregnancy. All receptors come from a female donor in good health, enrolled as a control in a pregnancy study. The CDR3 runs from the conserved cysteine through the conserved F or W.

v_call: TRBV7-9
cdr3_aa: CASRIIQGNTEAFF

v_call: TRBV19
cdr3_aa: CASRSGTSQSSYNSPLHF

v_call: TRBV27
cdr3_aa: CASYGTGGLSSYEQYF

v_call: TRBV28
cdr3_aa: CASSLAGPLYGYTF

v_call: TRBV6-7
cdr3_aa: CASSYQCQETQYF

v_call: TRBV11-2
cdr3_aa: CASSLSSTKSAAFF

v_call: TRBV7-2
cdr3_aa: CASSYNLAGAWDTQYF

v_call: TRBV4-1
cdr3_aa: CASSQTGTGNYEQYF

v_call: TRBV7-8
cdr3_aa: CASSFLAGAPTDTQYF

v_call: TRBV18
cdr3_aa: CASSPRTGGQDTQYF

v_call: TRBV19
cdr3_aa: CASTGQGDRTQYF

v_call: TRBV19
cdr3_aa: CASSILGGAIYFDSEQFF

v_call: TRBV27
cdr3_aa: CASTPSGRVYNEQFF

v_call: TRBV5-1
cdr3_aa: CASSFLAGVSTDTQYF

v_call: TRBV11-1
cdr3_aa: CASSPDRMNTEAFF

v_call: TRBV6-6
cdr3_aa: CASRHAGVNEKLFF

v_call: TRBV11-3
cdr3_aa: CASSLSQKEGIEAFF

v_call: TRBV7-9
cdr3_aa: CASSPSGNLLNEQFF